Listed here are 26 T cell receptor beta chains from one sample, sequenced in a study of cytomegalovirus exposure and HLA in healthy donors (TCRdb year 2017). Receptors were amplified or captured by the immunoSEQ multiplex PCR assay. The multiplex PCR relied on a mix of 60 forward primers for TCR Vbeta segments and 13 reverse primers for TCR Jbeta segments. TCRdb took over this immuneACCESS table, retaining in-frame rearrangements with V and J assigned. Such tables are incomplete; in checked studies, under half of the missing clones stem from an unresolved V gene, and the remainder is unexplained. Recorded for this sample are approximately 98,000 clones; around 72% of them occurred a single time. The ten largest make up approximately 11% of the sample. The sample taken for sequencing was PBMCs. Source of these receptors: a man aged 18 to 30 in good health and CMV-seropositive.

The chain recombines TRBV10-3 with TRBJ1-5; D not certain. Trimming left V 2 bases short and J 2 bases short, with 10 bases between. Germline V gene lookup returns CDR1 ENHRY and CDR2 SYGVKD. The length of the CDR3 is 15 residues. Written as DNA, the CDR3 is TGTGCCATCAGTGAGATCGGTAGTGGCAATCAGCCCCAGCATTTT. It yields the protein CAISEIGSGNQPQHF.

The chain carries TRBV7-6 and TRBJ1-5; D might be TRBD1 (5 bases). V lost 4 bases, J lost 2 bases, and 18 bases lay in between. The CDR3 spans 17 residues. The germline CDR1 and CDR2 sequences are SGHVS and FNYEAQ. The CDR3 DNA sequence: TGTGCCAGCAGCTCCCAGCCTGGGGGGGGAGGCAATCAGCCCCAGCATTTT. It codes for CASSSQPGGGGNQPQHF.

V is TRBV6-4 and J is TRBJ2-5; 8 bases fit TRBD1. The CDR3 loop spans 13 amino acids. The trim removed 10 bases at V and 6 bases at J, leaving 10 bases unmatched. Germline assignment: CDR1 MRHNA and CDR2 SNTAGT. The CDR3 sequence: CATINDRGQTQYF. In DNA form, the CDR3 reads TGTGCCACCATCAACGACAGGGGACAGACCCAGTACTTC.

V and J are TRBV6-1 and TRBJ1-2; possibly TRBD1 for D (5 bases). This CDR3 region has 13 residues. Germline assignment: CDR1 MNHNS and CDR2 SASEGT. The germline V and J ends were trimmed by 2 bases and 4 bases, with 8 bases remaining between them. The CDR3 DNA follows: TGTGCCAGCAGTGAACAGGGTGGCTATGGCTACACCTTC. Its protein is CASSEQGGYGYTF.

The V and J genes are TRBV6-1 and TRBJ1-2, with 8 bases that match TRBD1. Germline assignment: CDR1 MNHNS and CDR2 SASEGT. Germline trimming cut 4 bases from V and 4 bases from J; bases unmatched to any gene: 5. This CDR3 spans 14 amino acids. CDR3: CASSVDRGSYGYTF. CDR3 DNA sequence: TGTGCCAGCAGTGTAGACAGGGGAAGCTATGGCTACACCTTC.

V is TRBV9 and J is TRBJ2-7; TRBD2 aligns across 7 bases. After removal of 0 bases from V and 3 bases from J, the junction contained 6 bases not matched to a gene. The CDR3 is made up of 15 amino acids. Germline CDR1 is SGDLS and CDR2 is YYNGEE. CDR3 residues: CASSVESGVVYEQYF. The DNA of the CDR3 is TGTGCCAGCAGCGTAGAAAGCGGGGTAGTCTACGAGCAGTACTTC. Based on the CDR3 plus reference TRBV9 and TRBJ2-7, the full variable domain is DSGVTQTPKHLITATGQRVTLRCSPRSGDLSVYWYQQSLDQGLQFLIQYYNGEERAKGNILERFSAQQFPDLHSELNLSSLELGDSALYFCASSVESGVVYEQYFGPGTRLTVT.

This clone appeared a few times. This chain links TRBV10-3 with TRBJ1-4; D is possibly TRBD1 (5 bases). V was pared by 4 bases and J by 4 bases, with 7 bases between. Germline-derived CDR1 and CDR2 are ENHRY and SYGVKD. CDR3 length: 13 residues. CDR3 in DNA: TGTGCCATCAGTGCACAGGATAATGAAAAACTGTTTTTT. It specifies CAISAQDNEKLFF.

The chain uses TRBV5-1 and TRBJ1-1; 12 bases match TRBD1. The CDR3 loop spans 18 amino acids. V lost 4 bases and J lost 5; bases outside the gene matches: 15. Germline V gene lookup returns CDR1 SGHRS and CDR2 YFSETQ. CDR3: CASSADPPGQGAGTEAFF. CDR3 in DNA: TGCGCCAGCAGCGCCGACCCACCGGGACAGGGGGCCGGAACTGAAGCTTTCTTT. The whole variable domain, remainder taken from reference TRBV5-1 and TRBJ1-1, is KAGVTQTPRYLIKTRGQQVTLSCSPISGHRSVSWYQQTPGQGLQFLFEYFSETQRNKGNFPGRFSGRQFSNSRSEMNVSTLELGDSALYLCASSADPPGQGAGTEAFFGQGTRLTVV.

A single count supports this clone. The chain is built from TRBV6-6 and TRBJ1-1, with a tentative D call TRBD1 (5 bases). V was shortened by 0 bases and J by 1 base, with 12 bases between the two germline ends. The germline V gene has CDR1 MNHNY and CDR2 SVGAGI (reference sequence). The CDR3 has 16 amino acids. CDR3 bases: TGTGCCAGCAGTTACTCGATTGCAGGGAAGAACACTGAAGCTTTCTTT. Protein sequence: CASSYSIAGKNTEAFF.

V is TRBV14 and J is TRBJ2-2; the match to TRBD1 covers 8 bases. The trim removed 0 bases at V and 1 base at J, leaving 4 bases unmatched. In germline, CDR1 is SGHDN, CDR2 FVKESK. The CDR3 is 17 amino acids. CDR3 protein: CASSQERGTGNTGELFF. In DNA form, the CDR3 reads TGTGCCAGCAGCCAAGAGAGGGGGACAGGGAACACCGGGGAGCTGTTTTTT.

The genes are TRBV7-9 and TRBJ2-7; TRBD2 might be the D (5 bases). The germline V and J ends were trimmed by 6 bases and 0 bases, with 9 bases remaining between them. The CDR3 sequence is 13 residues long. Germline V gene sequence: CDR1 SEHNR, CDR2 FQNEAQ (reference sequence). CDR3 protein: CASRDGISYEQYF. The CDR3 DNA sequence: TGTGCCAGCAGAGACGGGATCTCCTACGAGCAGTACTTC.

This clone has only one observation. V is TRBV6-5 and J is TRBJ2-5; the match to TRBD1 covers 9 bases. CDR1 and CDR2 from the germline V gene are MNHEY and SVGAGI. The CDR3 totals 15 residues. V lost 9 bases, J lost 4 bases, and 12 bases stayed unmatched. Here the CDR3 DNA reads TGTGCCAGTTCTACCGGGACAGGGCTCGGAGAGACCCAGTACTTC. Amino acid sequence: CASSTGTGLGETQYF.

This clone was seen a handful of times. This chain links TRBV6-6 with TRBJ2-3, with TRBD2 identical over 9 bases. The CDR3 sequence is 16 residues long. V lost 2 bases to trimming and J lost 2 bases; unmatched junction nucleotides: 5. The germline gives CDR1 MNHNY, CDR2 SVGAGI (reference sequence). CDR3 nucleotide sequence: TGTGCCAGCAGTTACAAGGGACTAGCCGTCACAGATACGCAGTATTTT. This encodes CASSYKGLAVTDTQYF.

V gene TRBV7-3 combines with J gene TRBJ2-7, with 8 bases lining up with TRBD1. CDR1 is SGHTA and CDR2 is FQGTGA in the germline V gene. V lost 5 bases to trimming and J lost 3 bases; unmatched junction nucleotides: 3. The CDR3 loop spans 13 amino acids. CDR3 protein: CASSRGQGYEQYF. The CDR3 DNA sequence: TGTGCCAGCAGCCGAGGACAGGGCTACGAGCAGTACTTC. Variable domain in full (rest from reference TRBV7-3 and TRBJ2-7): GAGVSQTPSNKVTEKGKYVELRCDPISGHTALYWYRQSLGQGPEFLIYFQGTGAADDSGLPNDRFFAVRPEGSVSTLKIQRTERGDSAVYLCASSRGQGYEQYFGPGTRLTVT.

The CDR3 DNA sequence: TGTGCCAGCAGCACCGGGACAGCGAACACTGAAGCTTTCTTT. Protein product: CASSTGTANTEAFF. The chain couples TRBV5-4 to TRBJ1-1, with 7 bases that match TRBD1. This CDR3 region has 14 residues. V lost 4 bases to trimming and J lost 1 base; unmatched junction nucleotides: 4. CDR1 and CDR2 from the germline V gene are SGHNT and YYREEE (reference sequence). The complete variable domain, with remaining parts taken from reference TRBV5-4 and TRBJ1-1, reads ETGVTQSPTHLIKTRGQQVTLRCSSQSGHNTVSWYQQALGQGPQFIFQYYREEENGRGNFPPRFSGLQFPNYSSELNVNALELDDSALYLCASSTGTANTEAFFGQGTRLTVV.

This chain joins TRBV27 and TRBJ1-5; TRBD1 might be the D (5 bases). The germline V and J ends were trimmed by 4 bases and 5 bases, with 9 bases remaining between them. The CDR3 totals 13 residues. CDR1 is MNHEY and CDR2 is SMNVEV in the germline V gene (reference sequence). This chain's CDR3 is CASSSTEYQPQHF. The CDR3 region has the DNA TGTGCCAGCAGTTCGACAGAATATCAGCCCCAGCATTTT.

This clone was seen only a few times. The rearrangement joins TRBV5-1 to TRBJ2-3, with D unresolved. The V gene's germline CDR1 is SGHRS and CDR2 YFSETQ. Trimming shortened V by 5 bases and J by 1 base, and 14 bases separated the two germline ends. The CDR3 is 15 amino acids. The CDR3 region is CASSAETRRTDTQYF. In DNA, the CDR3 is TGCGCCAGCAGTGCAGAAACGCGGCGCACAGATACGCAGTATTTT.

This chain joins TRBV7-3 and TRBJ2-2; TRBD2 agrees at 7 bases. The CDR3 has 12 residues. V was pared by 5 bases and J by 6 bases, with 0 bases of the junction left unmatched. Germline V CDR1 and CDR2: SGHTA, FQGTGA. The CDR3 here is CASSGGAGELFF. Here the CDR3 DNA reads TGTGCCAGCAGCGGGGGGGCCGGGGAGCTGTTTTTT.

The CDR3 DNA is TGTGCCTGGAGTGTAGGCGGGGGCAAGAAGACCCAGTACTTC. It is translated as CAWSVGGGKKTQYF. The chain links TRBV30 to TRBJ2-5; tentatively, D is TRBD2 (7 bases). The ends were cut back, 0 bases at V and 6 bases at J, with 14 bases in the middle. CDR1 GTSNPN and CDR2 SVGIG come from the germline V gene (reference sequence). The CDR3 contains 14 residues.

CDR3 DNA sequence: TGTGCCAGTGCCCAAAAGGCGGGGAACACCGGGGAGCTGTTTTTT. It encodes CASAQKAGNTGELFF. The J gene is TRBJ2-2, the V gene TRBV27; a weak D match, TRBD2 (5 bases). The germline V gene has CDR1 MNHEY and CDR2 SMNVEV (reference sequence). The CDR3 extends over 15 amino acids. Trimming removed 9 bases at V and 1 base at J, with 15 bases between.

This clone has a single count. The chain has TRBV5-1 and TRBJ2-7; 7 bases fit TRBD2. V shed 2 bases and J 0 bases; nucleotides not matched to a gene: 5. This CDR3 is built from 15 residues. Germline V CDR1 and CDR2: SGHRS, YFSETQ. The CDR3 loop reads CASSFERGSSYEQYF. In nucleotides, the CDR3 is TGCGCCAGCAGCTTCGAGCGGGGATCCTCCTACGAGCAGTACTTC.

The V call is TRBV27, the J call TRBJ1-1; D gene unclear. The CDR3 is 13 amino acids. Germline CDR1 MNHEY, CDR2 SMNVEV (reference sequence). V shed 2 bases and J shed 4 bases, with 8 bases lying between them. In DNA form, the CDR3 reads TGTGCCAGCAGTTTAATGTCGGTCACTGAAGCTTTCTTT. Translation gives CASSLMSVTEAFF.

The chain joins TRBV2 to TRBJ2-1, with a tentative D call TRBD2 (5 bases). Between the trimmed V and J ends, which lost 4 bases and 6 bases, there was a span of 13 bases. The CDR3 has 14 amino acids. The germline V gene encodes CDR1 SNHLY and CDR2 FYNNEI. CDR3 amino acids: CASSGDWRSNEQFF. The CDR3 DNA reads TGTGCCAGCAGTGGCGATTGGAGGTCCAATGAGCAGTTCTTC.

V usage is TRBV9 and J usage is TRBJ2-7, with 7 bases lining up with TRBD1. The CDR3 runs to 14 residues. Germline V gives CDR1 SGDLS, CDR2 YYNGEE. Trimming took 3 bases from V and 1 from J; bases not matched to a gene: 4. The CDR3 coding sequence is TGTGCCAGCAGCGCCGGGACAGAGTCCTACGAGCAGTACTTC. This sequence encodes CASSAGTESYEQYF.

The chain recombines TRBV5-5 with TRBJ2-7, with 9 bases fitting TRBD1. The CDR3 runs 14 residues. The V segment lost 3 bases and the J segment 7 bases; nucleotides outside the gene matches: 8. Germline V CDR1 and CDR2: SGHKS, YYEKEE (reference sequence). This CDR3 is CASSWGQGLGEQYF. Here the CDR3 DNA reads TGTGCCAGCAGCTGGGGACAGGGATTGGGAGAGCAGTACTTC.

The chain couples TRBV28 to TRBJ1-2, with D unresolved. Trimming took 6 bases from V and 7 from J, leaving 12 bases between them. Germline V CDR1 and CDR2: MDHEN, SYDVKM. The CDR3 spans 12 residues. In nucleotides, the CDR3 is TGTGCCAGCAGGACAAACAATGGTGGCTACACCTTC. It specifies CASRTNNGGYTF.